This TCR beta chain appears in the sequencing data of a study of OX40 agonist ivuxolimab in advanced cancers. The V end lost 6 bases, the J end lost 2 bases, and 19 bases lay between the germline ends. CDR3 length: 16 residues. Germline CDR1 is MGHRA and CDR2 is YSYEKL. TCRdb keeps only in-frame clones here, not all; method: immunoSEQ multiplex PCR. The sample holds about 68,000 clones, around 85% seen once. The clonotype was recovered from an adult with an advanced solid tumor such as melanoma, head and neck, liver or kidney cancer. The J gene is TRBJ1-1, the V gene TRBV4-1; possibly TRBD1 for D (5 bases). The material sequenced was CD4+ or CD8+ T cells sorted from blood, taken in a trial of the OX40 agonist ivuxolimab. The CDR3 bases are TGCGCCAGCAGTCCTTCGTTGGACACCCTAAACACTGAAGCTTTCTTT. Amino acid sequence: CASSPSLDTLNTEAFF.